The present TCR beta chain was sequenced within a study of T cell repertoires in cytomegalovirus infection. TCRdb used MiXCR to reprocess the reads, holding one entry per CDR3 protein. Found here are about 490,000 distinct CDR3 sequences, 15% to 20% of them singletons; the top ten hold 20% to 30%. Germline CDR1 is LGHNA and CDR2 is YNFKEQ. The CDR3 has 15 residues. With 1 base removed from V and 3 bases from J, the gap between germline ends came to 10 bases. The sequenced sample was CD8+ T cells from PBMCs. This TCR came from a human donor in good health (CMV status not recorded). Some clones in this sample may be carry-over from other donors' samples. The V and J genes are TRBV4-2 and TRBJ2-1; unclear D gene. The CDR3 here is CASSQVGRLYNEQFF. The CDR3 nucleotides read TGTGCCAGCAGCCAAGTGGGCAGGCTCTACAATGAGCAGTTCTTC.